This is a list of T cell receptor beta chains from one sample in a study of shared clonotypes between healthy human individuals. Generated by immunoSEQ multiplex PCR, the TCRdb table keeps only in-frame clones and is missing some. Of 2 million to 2.5 million clones in the sample, roughly 96% were seen once. The specimen sequenced was naive CD4+ T cells sorted from blood. All receptors derive from a man younger than 35 in good health. Both conserved end residues are part of each CDR3. Fields, in order: J gene, V gene, D gene, CDR3 protein. The D gene is left open where the match is weak.

TRBJ2-1,TRBV7-6,-,CASSLGSHEQFF
TRBJ2-7,TRBV10-3,TRBD2,CAIKRGGNDEQYF
TRBJ1-6,TRBV7-9,-,CATQLREYNSPLHF
TRBJ2-5,TRBV4-1,TRBD2,CASSQDGSGAETQYF
TRBJ1-6,TRBV28,-,CASSLWEGTSPLHF
TRBJ2-4,TRBV28,-,CASSLRPGVIQYF
TRBJ1-2,TRBV7-2,-,CASSLAETSNYGYTF
TRBJ2-7,TRBV6-1,TRBD1,CASSAEQGTTYEQYF
TRBJ2-7,TRBV10-1,-,CASSDDLSNSYEQYF
TRBJ2-7,TRBV7-6,-,CASSLGDFEQYF
TRBJ1-1,TRBV7-9,TRBD1,CASSLAGRDRTEAFF
TRBJ1-1,TRBV6-1,-,CASSQGSVNTEAFF
TRBJ2-2,TRBV21-1,-,CASSKKVCLAGGYAMDTGELFF
TRBJ2-5,TRBV5-4,TRBD2,CASSLTSGAQETQYF
TRBJ2-3,TRBV5-1,TRBD2,CASSPGTSGEDTDTQYF
TRBJ2-5,TRBV30,TRBD2,CATGLAADRRRETQYF
TRBJ2-5,TRBV28,-,CASSFQGRETQYF
TRBJ1-6,TRBV7-2,-,CASSFNRNSPLHF
TRBJ2-7,TRBV5-6,-,CASSFSGAKQYF
TRBJ2-3,TRBV6-6,TRBD1,CASSEGALSTDTQYF
TRBJ2-3,TRBV6-6,-,CAIRKEGTDTQYF
TRBJ2-4,TRBV13,-,CASSSLAGVGQNIQYF
TRBJ1-5,TRBV19,-,CASSITGAYDSNQPQHF
TRBJ1-6,TRBV5-6,-,CASSKSGVRLEPLHF
TRBJ2-7,TRBV4-1,-,CASSQEDRYYEQYF
TRBJ1-5,TRBV7-8,-,CASSLAAGGGNQPQHF
TRBJ2-7,TRBV7-9,TRBD1,CASSTTGGSYEQYF
TRBJ1-2,TRBV6-1,-,CASSDALQRTNYGYTF
TRBJ1-1,TRBV6-5,TRBD1,CASGRDRWNTEAFF
TRBJ2-3,TRBV6-5,-,CASSFLGGHTDTQYF
TRBJ2-3,TRBV11-2,TRBD2,CASSHRLAGVADTQYF
TRBJ2-5,TRBV7-9,TRBD1,CASSPRQGEAQYF
TRBJ1-1,TRBV30,-,CAWSAQSGGAFF
TRBJ2-7,TRBV5-4,TRBD1,CASNRDSGPYEQYF
TRBJ1-1,TRBV28,-,CASSRDPRNTEAFF
TRBJ2-5,TRBV28,-,CASSWDGKETQYF
TRBJ2-1,TRBV4-3,TRBD2,CASSVTSGRNPNPSYNEQFF
TRBJ2-2,TRBV18,-,CASSPRVAAGELFF
TRBJ2-3,TRBV2,-,CASGGRGRGTDTQYF
TRBJ1-4,TRBV7-9,-,CASSPTGRTNEKLFF
TRBJ2-2,TRBV5-1,-,CASSGGSNTGELFF
TRBJ1-1,TRBV30,-,CAWSVQSSLWPFF
TRBJ2-3,TRBV19,TRBD1,CASREGQGLADTQYF
TRBJ2-7,TRBV11-2,-,CASSLDRVSYEQYF